This record looks at one TCR beta chain sequence and its context. Its antigen is unknown. This sample was taken from a study of a mutant IDH1 vaccine in newly diagnosed glioma. In the study overall: The study gave patients eight vaccinations in weeks 1, 3, 5, 7, 11, 15, 19, 23. Vaccination followed radiotherapy alone by 4-6 weeks, or accompanied temozolomide cycles.

CDR1 SNHLY and CDR2 FYNNEI come from the germline V gene. Trimming took off 6 bases at V and 0 bases at J, with 10 bases between the two ends. The CDR3 length is 14 residues. Time point indicated: week 11, during vaccination. What each vaccine dose contained was 300 ug of mutant IDH1 20-mer peptide, accompanied by topical imiquimod. Sequenced by immunoSEQ multiplex PCR; TCRdb stores in-frame clones only, minus some. The data hold over 55,000 clones, with roughly four fifths observed a single time. The sequence was collected from a young man with glioma. This chain uses TRBV2 with TRBJ2-3; tentative D call: TRBD2 (6 bases). The specimen was PBMCs, collected from a glioma patient whose treatment included an IDH1 peptide vaccine. In DNA, the CDR3 is TGTGCCAGCAGGAGACTAGTGAGCACAGATACGCAGTATTTT. Its translation: CASRRLVSTDTQYF.